These T cell receptor beta chains were read from a single sample in a study of human T cells and chemical hapten exposure. One entry per CDR3 protein, called by TCRdb with MiXCR from the RACE reads. The data show roughly 250,000 distinct CDR3 sequences, 7% to 10% seen once. Specimen: whole blood, collected in connection with sensitization to the hapten diphenylcyclopropenone (DPC). Receptor source: a middle-aged woman with alopecia areata. Some clones in this sample may be carry-over from other donors' samples. Both conserved end residues are part of each CDR3. The D gene is left open where the match is weak. Clone size, where shown, is once, few, many, or a class for clones that have expanded.

>TRBJ2-5|TRBV12-3/TRBV12-4|NA|many
TGTGCCAGCAGTTTAAACACTGAGACCCAGTACTTC
CASSLNTETQYF
>TRBJ2-7|TRBV7-2|NA|NA
TGTGCCAGCAGCCACAAGACCCGTGACGAGCAGTACTTC
CASSHKTRDEQYF
>TRBJ1-2|TRBV5-1|TRBD1|many
TGCGCCAGCAGCTCTTCCGGGACAGGGGGGAACTATGGCTACACCTTC
CASSSSGTGGNYGYTF
>TRBJ2-6|TRBV4-2|TRBD2|few
TGTGCCAGCAGCCAAGAAAGTCTAGCGGCCAGCTCTGGGGCCAACGTCCTGACTTTC
CASSQESLAASSGANVLTF
>TRBJ2-7|TRBV9|NA|many
TGTGCCAGCAGCGTAGCCCCCGGTTCCCAGTACGAGCAGTACTTC
CASSVAPGSQYEQYF
>TRBJ2-1|TRBV25-1|TRBD1|NA
TGTGCCAGCAGTGAATTGACAGGGGGCGCCGGGAATGAGCAGTTCTTC
CASSELTGGAGNEQFF
>TRBJ1-5|TRBV28|TRBD1|NA
TGTGCCAGCAGCAGAGGACAGGGTAATCAGCCCCAGCATTTT
CASSRGQGNQPQHF
>TRBJ2-1|TRBV7-2|TRBD2|NA
TGTGCCAGCAGCTTGGGCGGGACTAGCGGGAGATTCCCCGGCAATGAGCAGTTCTTC
CASSLGGTSGRFPGNEQFF
>TRBJ2-7|TRBV4-3|TRBD1|NA
TGCGCCAGCAGCCAGGCCGGGACAGGTTCCTACGAGCAGTACTTC
CASSQAGTGSYEQYF
>TRBJ2-7|TRBV28|NA|many
TGTGCCAGCAGAGACTACGAGCAGTACTTC
CASRDYEQYF
>TRBJ2-1|TRBV4-1|TRBD2|NA
TGCGCCAGCAGCCAAGCCAATACCCGGGGGGGCAATGAGCAGTTCTTC
CASSQANTRGGNEQFF
>TRBJ2-1|TRBV6-2/TRBV6-3|TRBD2|NA
TGTGCCAGCTCCCTGGGGCTAGCGGGAGGGCGGATTGATGAGCAGTTCTTC
CASSLGLAGGRIDEQFF
>TRBJ1-1|TRBV12-3/TRBV12-4|NA|NA
TGTGCCAGCAGTTTTCGACAGAACACTGAAGCTTTCTTT
CASSFRQNTEAFF
>TRBJ1-5|TRBV28|NA|many
TGTGCCAGCAGTTTAGATCAGCCCCAGCATTTT
CASSLDQPQHF
>TRBJ2-7|TRBV3-1|NA|NA
TGTGCCAGCAGGGGCAGACTGTACGAGCAGTACTTC
CASRGRLYEQYF
>TRBJ2-3|TRBV2|TRBD2|few
TGTGCCAGCAGTGGGACTAGCGCCATCACCTTCACATTCACAGATACGCAGTATTTT
CASSGTSAITFTFTDTQYF
>TRBJ2-1|TRBV20-1|TRBD2|NA
TGCAGTGCAGACCAGCGGGGGGTGAGATCCTACAATGAGCAGTTCTTC
CSADQRGVRSYNEQFF
>TRBJ1-4|TRBV5-8|TRBD1|NA
TGTGCCAGCAGCTTTTCCGGGACAGGGGCTGAAAAACTGTTTTTT
CASSFSGTGAEKLFF
>TRBJ2-1|TRBV5-8|NA|few
TGTGCCAGCAGCTTGGCTGTCGATGAGCAGTTCTTC
CASSLAVDEQFF
>TRBJ1-6|TRBV6-5|TRBD1|many
TGTGCCAGCAGCCGGTCCGGGACAGACCATTCACCCCTCCACTTT
CASSRSGTDHSPLHF
>TRBJ2-7|TRBV6-5|TRBD1|many
TGTGCCAGCAGTCTAACCGGGACAGGGTACGAGCAGTACTTC
CASSLTGTGYEQYF
>TRBJ2-7|TRBV20-1|TRBD2|few
TGCAGTGCCCCCGGGGAGCGGGAGCACTACGAGCAGTACTTC
CSAPGEREHYEQYF
>TRBJ2-7|TRBV7-2|NA|few
TGTGCCAGCAGCTTAGCCGGGCCAGCCTACGAGCAGTACTTC
CASSLAGPAYEQYF
>TRBJ2-5|TRBV10-3|NA|many
TGTGCCATCAGAGATTCTCTTGGACAGGAGACCCAGTACTTC
CAIRDSLGQETQYF
>TRBJ2-7|TRBV5-1|NA|few
TGCGCCAGCAGCTTAGGGGTGCCTGGCTACGAGCAGTACTTC
CASSLGVPGYEQYF
>TRBJ1-5|TRBV12-3/TRBV12-4|NA|few
TGTGCCAGCAGTTTGTCAGAAAGGGACCAGCCCCAGCATTTT
CASSLSERDQPQHF
>TRBJ1-5|TRBV15|TRBD1|few
TGTGCCACCAGCAGAGACCGGGACAGGGGGAATCAGCCCCAGCATTTT
CATSRDRDRGNQPQHF
>TRBJ1-1|TRBV12-3/TRBV12-4|TRBD1|NA
TGTGCCAGCAAACCGACAGGGGTGAACACTGAAGCTTTCTTT
CASKPTGVNTEAFF
>TRBJ2-3|TRBV12-3/TRBV12-4|NA|many
TGTGCCAGCAGGCTCGGAGAAGCGGGTCATACGCAGTATTTT
CASRLGEAGHTQYF
>TRBJ2-5|TRBV29-1|NA|few
TGCAGCGTTCTTGTAGCCCAAGAGACCCAGTACTTC
CSVLVAQETQYF
>TRBJ1-1|TRBV6-2/TRBV6-3|TRBD1|NA
TGTGCCAGCAGAAACAGGGGGGGATCGACTGAAGCTTTCTTT
CASRNRGGSTEAFF
>TRBJ2-4|TRBV3-1|TRBD2|NA
TGTGCCAGCAGCCAAAATAGCGGGAGGGTGAGCATTCAGTACTTC
CASSQNSGRVSIQYF
>TRBJ2-1|TRBV14|NA|few
TGTGCCAGCAGCCAAGCGGACGGGGCCAATGAGCAGTTCTTC
CASSQADGANEQFF
>TRBJ2-1|TRBV20-1|TRBD2|NA
TGCAGTGCTACTCAGAACCTAGCGGGAGGGAATAGTTGGAATGAGCAGTTCTTC
CSATQNLAGGNSWNEQFF
>TRBJ2-2|TRBV7-2|TRBD2|few
TGTGCCAGCAGCCCTGGCGGGCTAGCGGGCTCCGGGGAGCTGTTTTTT
CASSPGGLAGSGELFF
>TRBJ2-7|TRBV4-3|TRBD1|many
TGCGCCAGCAGCCAAGATCTGGACAGGGGCTACGAGCAGTACTTC
CASSQDLDRGYEQYF
>TRBJ2-1|TRBV9|TRBD2|many
TGTGCCAGCAGCGTAGACCCTCTTAGCGGGAGGTCATTTTTTAATGAGCAGTTCTTC
CASSVDPLSGRSFFNEQFF
>TRBJ2-1|TRBV24-1|TRBD2|NA
TGTGCCACCAGTGTTTCTAGCGGCTACTACAATGAGCAGTTCTTC
CATSVSSGYYNEQFF
>TRBJ2-2|TRBV24-1|TRBD1|NA
TGTGCCACCAGTGATTTCGACAGGGGGAACACCGGGGAGCTGTTTTTT
CATSDFDRGNTGELFF
>TRBJ2-7|TRBV28|NA|few
TGTGCCAGCAGTTTGACTAGGGGCGAGCAGTACTTC
CASSLTRGEQYF
>TRBJ2-3|TRBV28|TRBD2|NA
TGTGCCAGCAGTTCTAGCGGATTGTATGGGGATACGCAGTATTTT
CASSSSGLYGDTQYF
>TRBJ2-7|TRBV9|TRBD2|few
TGTGCCAGCAGCGTAGAGACTAGCGGCCAACGGGAGCAGTACTTC
CASSVETSGQREQYF
>TRBJ1-1|TRBV18|TRBD1|few
TGTGCCAGCTCACAAATATCCCCGGGACAGGGACTCATGAACACTGAAGCTTTCTTT
CASSQISPGQGLMNTEAFF
>TRBJ2-2|TRBV7-9|NA|few
TGTGCCAGCAGCTTACAGGGGTCGAACACCGGGGAGCTGTTTTTT
CASSLQGSNTGELFF
>TRBJ2-1|TRBV7-9|TRBD1|NA
TGTGCCAGCAGCTCCCGGGACAGATACAATGAGCAGTTCTTC
CASSSRDRYNEQFF
>TRBJ2-7|TRBV20-1|TRBD2|NA
TGCAGTGCTAGAGAGCCACGGACTAGCGGCTACGAGCAGTACTTC
CSAREPRTSGYEQYF